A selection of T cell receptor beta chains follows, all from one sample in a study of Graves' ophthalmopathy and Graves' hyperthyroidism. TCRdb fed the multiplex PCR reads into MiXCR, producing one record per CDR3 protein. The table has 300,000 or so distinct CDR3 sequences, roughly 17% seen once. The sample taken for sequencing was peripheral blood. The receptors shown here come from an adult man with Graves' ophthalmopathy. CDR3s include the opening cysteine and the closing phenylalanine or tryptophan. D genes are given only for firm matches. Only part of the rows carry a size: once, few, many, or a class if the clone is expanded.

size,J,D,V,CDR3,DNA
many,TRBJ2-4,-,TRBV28,CATGPAKNIQYF,TGTGCCACCGGACCTGCCAAAAACATTCAGTACTTC
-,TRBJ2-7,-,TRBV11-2,CASSSLRTYEQYF,TGTGCCAGCAGCTCTTTGAGGACCTACGAGCAGTACTTC
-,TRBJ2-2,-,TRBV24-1,CATSLSGRELFF,TGTGCCACCAGTCTTTCGGGGCGGGAGCTGTTTTTT
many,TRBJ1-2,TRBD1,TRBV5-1,CASTPGQGGGYTF,TGCGCCAGTACACCCGGACAGGGCGGGGGCTACACCTTC
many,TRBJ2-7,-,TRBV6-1,CASSGVRLGSYEQYF,TGTGCCAGCAGTGGGGTGAGACTGGGGTCCTACGAGCAGTACTTC
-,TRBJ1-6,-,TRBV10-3,CAISDPGVGVSPLHF,TGTGCCATCAGTGATCCAGGCGTTGGCGTTTCACCCCTCCACTTT
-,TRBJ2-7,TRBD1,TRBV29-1,CSVEGDRVYEQYF,TGCAGCGTTGAAGGGGACAGGGTCTACGAGCAGTACTTC
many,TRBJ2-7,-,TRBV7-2,CASSFNRISYEQYF,TGTGCCAGCAGCTTCAACAGGATCTCCTACGAGCAGTACTTC
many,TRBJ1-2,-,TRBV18,CASSPPTGTYGYTF,TGTGCCAGCTCACCACCGACCGGGACTTATGGCTACACCTTC
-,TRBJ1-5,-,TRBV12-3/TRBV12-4,CASSFFRDQPQHF,TGTGCCAGCAGTTTTTTCAGGGATCAGCCCCAGCATTTT
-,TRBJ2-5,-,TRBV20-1,CSASSGVGETQYF,TGCAGTGCTAGTTCAGGGGTGGGGGAGACCCAGTACTTC
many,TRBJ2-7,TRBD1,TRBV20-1,CSAPDRSSSYEQYF,TGCAGTGCGCCGGACAGGTCAAGCTCCTACGAGCAGTACTTC
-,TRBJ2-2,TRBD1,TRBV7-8,CAARTGPGELFF,TGTGCCGCCAGGACAGGCCCCGGGGAGCTGTTTTTT
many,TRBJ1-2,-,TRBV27,CASSLGHNYGYTF,TGTGCCAGCAGTTTGGGACACAACTATGGCTACACCTTC
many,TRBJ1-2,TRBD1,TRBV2,CASVQGATDGYTF,TGTGCCAGCGTACAGGGGGCTACGGATGGCTACACCTTC
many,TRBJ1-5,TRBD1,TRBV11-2,CASSYRGGWGQPQHF,TGTGCCAGCAGCTATAGAGGGGGCTGGGGGCAGCCCCAGCATTTT
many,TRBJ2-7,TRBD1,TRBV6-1,CASSRLGQSYEQYF,TGTGCCAGCAGTCGATTGGGACAGAGCTACGAGCAGTACTTC